The present entry profiles one T cell receptor (beta chain) with its context. Profiled with immunoSEQ multiplex PCR; TCRdb holds only in-frame clones, not every one. The repertoire holds under 200,000 clones, around 92% seen once, with over 1% in the top ten. The sample belongs to a study of T cell responses to AZD1222 COVID-19 vaccine. This CDR3 comprises 14 residues. The V gene's germline CDR1 is SGHTA and CDR2 FQGNSA. Trimming removed 0 bases at V and 8 bases at J, with 13 bases between. The receptor was isolated from an adult in good health. Here the sequenced sample was peripheral blood, taken on day 0 of AZD1222 vaccination. The J gene is TRBJ1-1, the V gene TRBV7-2; the D gene is possibly TRBD1 (5 bases). The CDR3 spells CASSLAGRTREAFF. The CDR3 DNA reads as TGTGCCAGCAGCTTAGCGGGGAGGACAAGAGAAGCTTTCTTT.